This record concerns one T cell receptor beta chain sequence. Its antigen specificity is not known. The sample comes from a study of cytomegalovirus exposure and HLA in healthy donors (dated by TCRdb to the late 2010s). Study-wide context: An earlier analysis of about 560 of the donors reported under 300 Gb of sequence data and 117 million unique TCR beta sequences obtained from 180 million or so T cells. About 280 gigabases of sequencing data and 70 million to 95 million unique TCR sequences made up an early release that covered several hundred HLA-typed donors. Of the roughly 400 genotyped donors, over 70% fell in the genetic ancestry cluster associated with self-reported Caucasian donors. The study aimed to test whether cataloging public T cell receptors could reveal signatures of past pathogen exposure. The T cell repertoires of around 670 subjects were profiled by immunosequencing and related to cytomegalovirus serostatus. Besides the first cohort of about 730 subjects, a separate validation cohort made up of roughly 120 different subjects was used. To predict cytomegalovirus infection status, the study brought together high-throughput TCR immunosequencing, statistical association of individual TCRs with disease status, and machine learning. In a later analysis, previously published TCR beta repertoires from 500 to 750 donors were re-analyzed and high-resolution HLA genotyping was added so that TCR occurrence patterns could be studied. In the later analysis, no new phenotypic data were used to find candidate immune exposures; instead, reliance was placed on TCR beta sequences and their occurrence across donors. An earlier analysis of approximately 640 of the donors applied high-throughput TCR beta sequencing to assess whether each TCR beta V gene segment acted as functional or pseudogenic. Donor age, sex, ethnicity and CMV serostatus were compiled together with the repertoire data. In a later genetic analysis, genome-wide SNP genotypes for about three fifths of the 666 donors were used, and that subset was treated as a discovery cohort. Every discovery cohort repertoire had been produced on one sequencing platform. Class I and class II HLA loci were covered by the typing at four-digit resolution. The number of typed donors differed by locus: about 629-630 for A, B, C, DRB1 and DQB1; 500 to 550 for DQA1; some 610 for DPA1; and about 450 for DPB1. A few DR-DQ haplotypes were treated as single units for association and clustering because of strong linkage in the cohort. Across approximately 400 genotyped donors of the cohort, an average of roughly 250,000 unique TCR beta nucleotide sequences per donor were sequenced, and around 19% of those sequences were non-productive.

General conclusions and limits of the study: In an earlier analysis of roughly 500 of the donors, most TCR beta V segments appeared in productive rearrangements about 87% or about 30% of the time, broadly matching IMGT annotations. In a later analysis, several top co-occurrence clusters were reported to appear linked to parvovirus B19, influenza, CMV and Epstein-Barr virus. Only TCR beta chains were sequenced in this cohort, and the absence of alpha or paired-chain data limited detectable features. Strong co-occurrence of HLA alleles, especially DR and DQ, made assigning TCR associations to individual alleles difficult. It was suggested by the authors that the approach could potentially be generalized to other disease states and immunological phenotypes. At a false discovery rate of 0.05, a later analysis linked 16,951 TCR beta sequences to specific HLA alleles. A further reported finding was that TCR beta sequences accurately predicted the HLA-A and HLA-B alleles for most subjects in the first cohort. Seventeen rarely observed V segments, including chromosome 9 orphons, were excluded from the earlier analysis of just under 600 of the donors because counts were too low. For the cohort, immune exposure information was limited to CMV serostatus. Compared with the 666-donor mean, donors in an Asian-associated ancestry cluster had fewer N-insertions in productive TCRs, according to a later genetic analysis. Some IMGT-functional V segments, including TRBV6-2 and TRBV6-3, could not be distinguished by the 87-base-pair reads and were therefore excluded. Because HLA typing was unavailable for some donors at each locus, only the typed subset was used in association tests. Across donors, most TCR sequences were observed very rarely, whereas some public TCRs were present in many individuals. Most CMV-associated TCR beta chains appeared to be HLA-restricted in a later analysis, and the HLA associations seemed to be driven largely by CMV exposure. Presence/absence analyses assumed roughly uniform sequencing depth across donors, an assumption that may not hold. In a later analysis, the rate of TCR association differed among HLA loci, with DRB1 alleles having the most associated TCRs and HLA-C alleles having the fewest. Compared with equally common non-associated chains, HLA-associated TCR beta chains in a later analysis were more clonally expanded and had lower generation probabilities. A total of 164 TCR beta chains were listed by the study as associated with cytomegalovirus. The classifier was reported to diagnose cytomegalovirus status with high specificity and sensitivity in both the original and validation cohorts. In vitro tests confirmed that a few of the cytomegalovirus-associated TCR beta chains recognize cytomegalovirus antigens. An association between a missense DCLRE1C variant and V-gene and J-gene trimming of TCR beta chains was found in a later genetic analysis and replicated in an independent cohort. A cluster of highly shared sequence variants was judged likely to be a technical artifact of the sequencing pipeline. Correlated functional status among segregating V segments might reflect linkage disequilibrium, but an unknown experimental factor could not be ruled out.

Measured from the cysteine to the phenylalanine, the CDR3 is 14 residues long. Only the CDR3 portion is preserved as DNA: 42 bases, with reading frame beginning at the first base. In the germline V gene, CDR1 corresponds to SGHRS and CDR2 to YFSETQ. The junction shows trimming of 4 bases on V and 2 bases on J, and the gene matches do not reach 6 bases of it. The cohort consisted of 666 healthy bone marrow donors. At the time of sampling, every cohort member was nominally healthy, though immune exposures that went unrecorded were likely present. The donor was CMV seronegative and was included in the group of a few hundred seronegative cohort members. A peripheral blood sample was provided by each donor, and peripheral blood mononuclear cells were used for TCR beta sequencing. The Qiagen DNeasy Blood Extraction Kit was used to extract genomic DNA from the blood cell samples. Library preparation employed the immunoSEQ multiplex PCR assay. A mixture of 60 forward primers for TCR Vbeta segments and 13 reverse primers for TCR Jbeta segments was used in the multiplex PCR. Amplification of the CDR3 region of rearranged TCR beta genes was performed with a multiplex PCR assay on genomic DNA. On the Illumina HiSeq System, the amplified TCR beta libraries were sequenced as 87-base-pair reads. Concerning the study's data processing: In a later analysis, tens of millions of unique TCR beta chains were counted across the 666 repertoires, and about 10 million of these chains were shared by at least two donors. Raw reads were error-corrected and collapsed into unique sequences by a nearest-neighbor algorithm in which closely related sequences were merged to remove PCR and sequencing errors. To assign V, D and J gene segments, CDR3 sequences were aligned to IMGT reference sequences. For a sequence to be retained, a match of at least six nucleotides was required to both a V gene segment and a J gene segment. A rearrangement was called productive if the CDR3 had no stop codons and remained in frame with V and J, and every other rearrangement was called non-productive. Following IMGT convention, CDR3 was defined as the stretch from the second conserved V-encoded cysteine to the conserved J-encoded phenylalanine. In an earlier analysis of around 540 of the donors, sequences lacking an unambiguous match to a single V gene segment were excluded. In an earlier analysis of around 600 of the donors, V segments were called functional above 56.7% productive rearrangements and were called segregating when the between-donor standard deviation exceeded 5%. A statistical classification framework was built for diagnosing cytomegalovirus status from the catalog of TCR beta chain sequences. A later analysis assigned V and J genes by comparing TCR nucleotide sequences with IMGT/GENE-DB human TR gene sequences. The TCRdist pipeline was used in a later analysis to assign CDR3 sequences and most-parsimonious VDJ recombination scenarios. In a later analysis, each TCR beta chain was defined by its CDR3 amino acid sequence together with its V-gene family, and reads lacking a unique V-gene family were excluded. A later analysis removed 600 or so highly shared, low-generation-probability nucleotide sequences to deal with suspected cross-contamination and a sequencing artifact. In a later analysis, a clonal expansion index was calculated for each public chain from normalized within-repertoire ranks of inferred template counts. A later analysis computed generation probabilities with a VDJ recombination model fitted to out-of-frame rearrangements, and checked the results against IGoR. In a later analysis, TCR-TCR, TCR-HLA and TCR-CMV co-occurrence was scored with hypergeometric tests, and a repertoire-size bias correction was applied to TCR pairs. False discovery rates were estimated in a later analysis by permuting HLA or CMV assignments 20 times. In a later analysis, co-occurring TCRs were grouped with DBSCAN, and TCRdist sequence similarity was added when clustering was performed within HLA-allele-positive subsets. Co-occurrence clustering excluded repertoires with fewer than 30,000 or more than 120,000 public chains, plus five with anomalous nucleotide sharing. The clones in this table, taken by TCRdb from immuneACCESS, are in-frame only. Not every clone is retained; where verified, under half of the shortfall comes from an unresolved V gene, and the cause of the rest is unknown. D and trimming come from the DNA, and the V and J calls and clone size come from that table. The table kept for this sample lists more than 95,000 clones. 1% of the sample belongs to the ten largest clones.

Source material: PBMCs. The source of this sequence is a man aged 18 to 29 in good health and CMV-seronegative. The rearrangement joined TRBV5-1 to TRBJ2-7; 7 of the junction bases match TRBD1. The nucleotide sequence is given as TGCGCCAGCAGCACGGGACAGAGCGCCTACGAGCAGTACTTC. This gives the protein CASSTGQSAYEQYF.